This T cell receptor (beta chain) emerged from a study of CD8+ T cells in alopecia areata. Whole-study context: Disease severity was quantified as SALT score of affected scalp area.

Treatment here: oral pan-JAK inhibitor, 5-10 mg twice daily. The germline CDR1 and CDR2 sequences are SGHDN and FVKESK. The CDR3 length is 12 residues. V was shortened by 8 bases and J by 4 bases, with 12 bases between the two germline ends. Extraction and reverse transcription of RNA yielded cDNA as the sequencing template. Libraries were prepared by immunoSEQ multiplex PCR; TCRdb keeps only in-frame clonotypes and omits some of them. This sample yields 160,000 or so clones, of which roughly 50% are seen a single time; 15% to 20% belongs to the top ten. Comments on this clone: No antigen is known for it.

Notes on the study in general: Sequence data from scalp samples additionally include resident alphabeta T cells of normal skin. Clonality in the scalp and expanded CD8+ clones ranked among the top 100 were significantly decreased by tofacitinib.

This TCR came from a human donor with alopecia areata. The material was CD4+ T cells sorted from blood, obtained at approximately week 60, from a patient treated with tofacitinib. The chain has TRBV14 and TRBJ2-7; weak D call: TRBD2 (7 bases). The CDR3 nucleotides read TGTGCCAGCGGGGGGGCGCGGTACGAGCAGTACTTC. Translated, it gives CASGGARYEQYF.